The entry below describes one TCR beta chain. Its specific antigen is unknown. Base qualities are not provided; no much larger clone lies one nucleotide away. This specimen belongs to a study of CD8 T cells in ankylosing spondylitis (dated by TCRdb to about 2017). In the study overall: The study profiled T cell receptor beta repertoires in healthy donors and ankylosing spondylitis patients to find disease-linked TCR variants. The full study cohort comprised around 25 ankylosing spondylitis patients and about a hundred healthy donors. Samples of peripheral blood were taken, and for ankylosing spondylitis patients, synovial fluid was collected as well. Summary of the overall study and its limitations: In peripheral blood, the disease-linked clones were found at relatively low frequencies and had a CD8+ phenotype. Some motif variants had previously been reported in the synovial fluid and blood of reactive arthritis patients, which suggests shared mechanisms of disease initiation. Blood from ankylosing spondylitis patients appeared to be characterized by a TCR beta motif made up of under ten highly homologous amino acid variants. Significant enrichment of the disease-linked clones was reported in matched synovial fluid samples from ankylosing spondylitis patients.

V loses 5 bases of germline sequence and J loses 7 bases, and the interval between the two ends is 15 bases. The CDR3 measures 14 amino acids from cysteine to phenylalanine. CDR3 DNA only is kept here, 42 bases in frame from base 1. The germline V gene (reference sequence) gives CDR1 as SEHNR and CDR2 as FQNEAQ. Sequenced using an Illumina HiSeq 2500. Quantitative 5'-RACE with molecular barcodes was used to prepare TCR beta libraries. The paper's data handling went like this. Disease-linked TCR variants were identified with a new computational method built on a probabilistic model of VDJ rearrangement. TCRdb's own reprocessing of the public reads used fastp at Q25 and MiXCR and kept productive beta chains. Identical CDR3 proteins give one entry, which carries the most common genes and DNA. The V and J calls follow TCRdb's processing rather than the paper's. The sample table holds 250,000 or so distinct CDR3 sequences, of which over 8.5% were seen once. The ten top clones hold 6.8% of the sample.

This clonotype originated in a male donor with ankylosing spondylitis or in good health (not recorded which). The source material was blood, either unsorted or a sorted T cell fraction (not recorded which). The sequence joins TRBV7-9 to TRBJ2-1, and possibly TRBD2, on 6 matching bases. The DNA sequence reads TGTGCCAGCAGCCGCACCGGGGGTCGGAATGAGCAGTTCTTC. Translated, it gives CASSRTGGRNEQFF. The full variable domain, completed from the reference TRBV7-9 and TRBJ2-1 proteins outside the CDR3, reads DTGVSQNPRHKITKRGQNVTFRCDPISEHNRLYWYRQTLGQGPEFLTYFQNEAQLEKSRLLSDRFSAERPKGSFSTLEIQRTEQGDSAMYLCASSRTGGRNEQFFGPGTRLTVL.